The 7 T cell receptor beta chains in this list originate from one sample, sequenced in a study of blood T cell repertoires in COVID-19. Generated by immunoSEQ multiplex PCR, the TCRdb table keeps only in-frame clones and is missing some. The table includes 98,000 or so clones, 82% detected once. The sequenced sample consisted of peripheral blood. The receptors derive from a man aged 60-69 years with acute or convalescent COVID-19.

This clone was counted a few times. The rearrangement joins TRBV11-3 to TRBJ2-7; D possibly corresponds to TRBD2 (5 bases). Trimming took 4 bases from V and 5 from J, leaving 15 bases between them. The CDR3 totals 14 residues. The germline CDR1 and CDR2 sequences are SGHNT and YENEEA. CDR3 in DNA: TGTGCCAGCAGCTCCTTACTAGGGTGGCACGAGCAGTACTTC. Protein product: CASSSLLGWHEQYF.

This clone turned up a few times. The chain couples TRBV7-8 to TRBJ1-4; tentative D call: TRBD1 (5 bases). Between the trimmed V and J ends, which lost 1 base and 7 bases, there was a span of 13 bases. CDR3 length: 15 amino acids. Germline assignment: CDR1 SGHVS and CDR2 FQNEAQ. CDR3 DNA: TGTGCCAGCAGCTTAGGCGGGGGAGAATTTGAAAAACTGTTTTTT. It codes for CASSLGGGEFEKLFF. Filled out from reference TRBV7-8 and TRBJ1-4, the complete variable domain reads GAGVSQSPRYKVAKRGQDVALRCDPISGHVSLFWYQQALGQGPEFLTYFQNEAQLDKSGLPSDRFFAERPEGSVSTLKIQRTQQEDSAVYLCASSLGGGEFEKLFFGSGTQLSVL.

The CDR3 reads CASSYGWDNTYEQYF. The CDR3 coding sequence is TGTGCCAGCAGTTACGGGTGGGACAACACCTACGAGCAGTACTTC. This chain links TRBV6-5 with TRBJ2-7; a possible D gene is TRBD1 (6 bases). CDR1 and CDR2 (germline): MNHEY, SVGAGI. Trimming pared 2 bases from V and 2 bases from J, leaving 13 bases between. CDR3 length: 15 residues.

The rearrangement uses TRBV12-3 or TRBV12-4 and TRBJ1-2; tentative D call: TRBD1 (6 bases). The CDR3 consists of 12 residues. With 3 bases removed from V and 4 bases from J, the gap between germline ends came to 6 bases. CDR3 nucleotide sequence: TGTGCCAGCAGTTTGGGGGCCTATGGCTACACCTTC. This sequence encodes CASSLGAYGYTF.

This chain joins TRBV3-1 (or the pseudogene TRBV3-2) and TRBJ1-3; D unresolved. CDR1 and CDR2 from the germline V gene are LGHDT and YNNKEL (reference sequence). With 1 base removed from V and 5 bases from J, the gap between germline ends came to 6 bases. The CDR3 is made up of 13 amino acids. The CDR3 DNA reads TGTGCCAGCAGCCAAGGGGAGAGAAACACCATATATTTT. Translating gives CASSQGERNTIYF.

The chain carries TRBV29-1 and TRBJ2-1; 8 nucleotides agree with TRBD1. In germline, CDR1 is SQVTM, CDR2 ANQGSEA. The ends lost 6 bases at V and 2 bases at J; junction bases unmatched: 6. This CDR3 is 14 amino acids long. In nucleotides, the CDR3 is TGCAGCGTGAACAACAGGGGGGCCTACAATGAGCAGTTCTTC. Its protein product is CSVNNRGAYNEQFF.

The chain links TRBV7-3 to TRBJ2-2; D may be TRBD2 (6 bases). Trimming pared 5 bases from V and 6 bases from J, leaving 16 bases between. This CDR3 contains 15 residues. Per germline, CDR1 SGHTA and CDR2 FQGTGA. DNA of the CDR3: TGTGCCAGCAGCCTCGGGACTCCTTACGCCGGGGAGCTGTTTTTT. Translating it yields CASSLGTPYAGELFF.